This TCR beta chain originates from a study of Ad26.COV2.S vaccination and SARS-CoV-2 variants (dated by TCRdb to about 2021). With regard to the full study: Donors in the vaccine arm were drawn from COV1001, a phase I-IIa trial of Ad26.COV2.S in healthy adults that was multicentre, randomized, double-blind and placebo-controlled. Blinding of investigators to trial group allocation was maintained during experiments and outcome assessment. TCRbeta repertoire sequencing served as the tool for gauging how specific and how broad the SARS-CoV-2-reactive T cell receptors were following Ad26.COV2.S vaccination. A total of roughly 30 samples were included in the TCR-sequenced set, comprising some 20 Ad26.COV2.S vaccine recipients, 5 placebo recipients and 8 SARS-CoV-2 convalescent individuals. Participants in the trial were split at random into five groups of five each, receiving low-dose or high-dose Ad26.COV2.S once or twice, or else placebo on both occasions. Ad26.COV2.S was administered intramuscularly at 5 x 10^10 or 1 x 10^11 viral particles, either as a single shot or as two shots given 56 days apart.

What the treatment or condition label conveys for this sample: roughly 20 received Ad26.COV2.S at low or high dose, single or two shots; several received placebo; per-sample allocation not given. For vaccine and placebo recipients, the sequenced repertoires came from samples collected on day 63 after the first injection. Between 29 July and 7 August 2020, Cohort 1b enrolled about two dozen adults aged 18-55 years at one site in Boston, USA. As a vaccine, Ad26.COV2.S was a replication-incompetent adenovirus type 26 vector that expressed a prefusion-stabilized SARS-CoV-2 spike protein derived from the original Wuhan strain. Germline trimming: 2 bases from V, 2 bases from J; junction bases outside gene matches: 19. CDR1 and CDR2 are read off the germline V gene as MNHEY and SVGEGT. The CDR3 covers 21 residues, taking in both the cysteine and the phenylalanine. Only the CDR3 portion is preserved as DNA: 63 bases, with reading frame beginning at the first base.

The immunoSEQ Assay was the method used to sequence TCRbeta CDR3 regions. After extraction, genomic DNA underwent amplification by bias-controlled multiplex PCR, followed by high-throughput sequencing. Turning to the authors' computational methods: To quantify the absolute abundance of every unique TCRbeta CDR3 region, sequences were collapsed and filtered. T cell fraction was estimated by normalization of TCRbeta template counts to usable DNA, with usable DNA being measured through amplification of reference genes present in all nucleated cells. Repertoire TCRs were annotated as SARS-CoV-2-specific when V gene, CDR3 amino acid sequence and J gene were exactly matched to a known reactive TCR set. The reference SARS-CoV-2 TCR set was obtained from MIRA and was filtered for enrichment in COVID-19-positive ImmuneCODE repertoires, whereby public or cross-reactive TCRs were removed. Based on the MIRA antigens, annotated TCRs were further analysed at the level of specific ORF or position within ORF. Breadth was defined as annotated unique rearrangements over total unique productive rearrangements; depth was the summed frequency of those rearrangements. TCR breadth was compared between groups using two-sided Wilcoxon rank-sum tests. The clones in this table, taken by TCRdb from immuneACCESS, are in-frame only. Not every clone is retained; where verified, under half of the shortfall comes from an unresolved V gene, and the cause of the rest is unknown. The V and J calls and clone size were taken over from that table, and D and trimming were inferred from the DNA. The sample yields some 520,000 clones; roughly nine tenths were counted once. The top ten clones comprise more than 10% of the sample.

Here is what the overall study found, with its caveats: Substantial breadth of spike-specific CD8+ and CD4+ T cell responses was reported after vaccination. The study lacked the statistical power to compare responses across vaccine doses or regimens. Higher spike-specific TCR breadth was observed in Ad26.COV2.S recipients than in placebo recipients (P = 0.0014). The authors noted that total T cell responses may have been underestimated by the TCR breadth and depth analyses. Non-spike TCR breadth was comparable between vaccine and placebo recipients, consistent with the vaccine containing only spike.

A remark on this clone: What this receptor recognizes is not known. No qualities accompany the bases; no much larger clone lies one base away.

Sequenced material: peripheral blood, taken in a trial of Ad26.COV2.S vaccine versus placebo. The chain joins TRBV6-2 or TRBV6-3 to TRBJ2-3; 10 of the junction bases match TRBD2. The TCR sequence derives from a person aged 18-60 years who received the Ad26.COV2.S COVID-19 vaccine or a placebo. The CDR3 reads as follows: CASSYVPTRLTSGTYTDTQYF. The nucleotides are TGTGCCAGCAGTTACGTACCGACGCGACTAACTAGCGGGACTTACACAGATACGCAGTATTTT.